Listed below are T cell receptor beta chains from one sample, sequenced in a study of T cells after yellow fever vaccination. One entry per CDR3 protein results from TCRdb running MiXCR on the 5' RACE reads. The table records roughly 340,000 distinct CDR3 sequences, under 5% of them present only once. Sequenced here: PBMCs, sampled 5 days after the yellow fever booster vaccination. The receptors here all came from a man in his late teens or twenties who received the YFV17D yellow fever vaccine. Both conserved end residues are part of each CDR3. Each record gives: CDR3 length, clone size, D gene, V gene, J gene, CDR3 DNA, CDR3 protein. A D gene is named only where the DNA matches it firmly. Clone size is given for some rows only: seen once, a few or many times, or a class if the clone is expanded.

13	-	-	TRBV19	TRBJ2-5	TGTGCCAGTAGTAGACGACCGGAGGGGACCCAGTACTTC	CASSRRPEGTQYF
14	-	-	TRBV18	TRBJ1-3	TGTGCCAGCTCACCATCAGGGAATGGAAACACCATATATTTT	CASSPSGNGNTIYF
15	many	TRBD1	TRBV5-6	TRBJ1-5	TGTGCCAGCAGTCTTACAGGGGGCGGCAATCAGCCCCAGCATTTT	CASSLTGGGNQPQHF
13	many	-	TRBV4-2	TRBJ2-5	TGTGCCAGCAGCCAAGGGGGAAAAGAGACCCAGTACTTC	CASSQGGKETQYF
15	-	-	TRBV12-3/TRBV12-4	TRBJ2-2	TGTGCCAGCAGTTTGGCAGGGGAATACACCGGGGAGCTGTTTTTT	CASSLAGEYTGELFF
18	many	TRBD2	TRBV4-2	TRBJ2-3	TGTGCCAGCAGCCAAGGTCTTCTAGCGGGGACTAGCACAGATACGCAGTATTTT	CASSQGLLAGTSTDTQYF
12	many	-	TRBV6-5	TRBJ2-1	TGTGCCAGCACCTTTTTGACCGGAGAGCAGTTCTTC	CASTFLTGEQFF
16	many	-	TRBV9	TRBJ2-6	TGTGCCAGCAGCGTAGGTTCGGACTCTGGGGCCAACGTCCTGACTTTC	CASSVGSDSGANVLTF
15	many	-	TRBV6-2/TRBV6-3	TRBJ1-5	TGTGCCAGCAGTGGCCGACCGGACGGCAATCAGCCCCAGCATTTT	CASSGRPDGNQPQHF
15	many	-	TRBV11-2	TRBJ2-4	TGTGCCAGCAGCCCTAGGGTCCTAGCCAAAAACATTCAGTACTTC	CASSPRVLAKNIQYF
16	-	TRBD1	TRBV9	TRBJ1-1	TGTGCCAGCAGCGTCGCCCGGGACAGCGTGAACACTGAAGCTTTCTTT	CASSVARDSVNTEAFF
18	many	-	TRBV10-3	TRBJ1-1	TGTGCCACGTTAAGGGAGAGAACGGGGTTCCTGACAAACACTGAAGCTTTCTTT	CATLRERTGFLTNTEAFF
17	many	-	TRBV5-1	TRBJ2-7	TGCGCCAGCAGCTTAACTCCGACAGGTCTAAGGGACGGCGAGCAGTACTTC	CASSLTPTGLRDGEQYF
12	many	-	TRBV12-5	TRBJ2-1	TGTGCTAGTGGTTTGTGGCACAATGAGCAGTTCTTC	CASGLWHNEQFF
16	-	-	TRBV5-1	TRBJ1-1	TGCGCCAGCAGCTTAGCAGGGGTGGATGGGGCCACTGAAGCTTTCTTT	CASSLAGVDGATEAFF
16	few	-	TRBV3-1	TRBJ1-3	TGTGCCAGCAGCCCCGCCGCAGGGAGCTCTGGAAACACCATATATTTT	CASSPAAGSSGNTIYF
14	many	-	TRBV6-2/TRBV6-3	TRBJ2-1	TGTGCCAGCAGTTACTCGTTCAGGGCCAATGAGCAGTTCTTC	CASSYSFRANEQFF
15	many	-	TRBV21-1	TRBJ2-7	TGTGCCAGCAGGCCTCCGGGACAGGAAACCTACGAGCAGTACTTC	CASRPPGQETYEQYF
14	-	-	TRBV4-1	TRBJ1-6	TGCGCCAGCAGCCAAGCCGCCGGAACTTCACCCCTCCACTTT	CASSQAAGTSPLHF
15	-	TRBD1	TRBV5-1	TRBJ1-6	TGCGCCAGCAGCCAGGGGGTTCTTGTTGGTTCACCCCTCCACTTT	CASSQGVLVGSPLHF
15	few	TRBD1	TRBV20-1	TRBJ2-1	TGCAGTGCTACATACCGGGACAGGGGGCTTAAGGAGCAGTTCTTC	CSATYRDRGLKEQFF
14	many	TRBD2	TRBV7-9	TRBJ2-1	TGTGCCAGCAGCCTCACCGGGGGGTACAATGAGCAGTTCTTC	CASSLTGGYNEQFF
17	-	-	TRBV27	TRBJ2-1	TGTGCCAGCAGTACAGCCGGGGACGAGACATCCTACAATGAGCAGTTCTTC	CASSTAGDETSYNEQFF
13	few	-	TRBV28	TRBJ1-2	TGTGCCAGCAGCGTCGACGGGAACTATGGCTACACCTTC	CASSVDGNYGYTF
15	few	-	TRBV27	TRBJ1-5	TGTGCCAGCAGTTTTTTGGGGAACGGCGATCAGCCCCAGCATTTT	CASSFLGNGDQPQHF
15	-	-	TRBV6-2/TRBV6-3	TRBJ1-5	TGTGCCAGCAATGAAAGACAGAGTAGCAATCAGCCCCAGCATTTT	CASNERQSSNQPQHF
16	-	TRBD1	TRBV6-6	TRBJ1-5	TGTGCCAGCAGTTCACCCCGGGACAGGGCGTATCAGCCCCAGCATTTT	CASSSPRDRAYQPQHF
13	few	TRBD1	TRBV5-6	TRBJ1-5	TGTGCCAGCGGGCAGGGGGGAGGACAGCCCCAGCATTTT	CASGQGGGQPQHF
13	many	-	TRBV27	TRBJ2-4	TGTGCCAGCAGTCCCCGTACCCGCGAAATTCAGTACTTC	CASSPRTREIQYF
14	few	-	TRBV21-1	TRBJ2-2	TGTGCCAGCAGCAAAGGAATAGGCACCGGGGAGCTGTTTTTT	CASSKGIGTGELFF
15	many	-	TRBV12-3/TRBV12-4	TRBJ2-3	TGTGCCAGCAGTTTCGACGGCGGCCCCACAGATACGCAGTATTTT	CASSFDGGPTDTQYF
15	-	-	TRBV29-1	TRBJ1-4	TGCAGCGTTGGGTCCAGTTACACAACTAATGAAAAACTGTTTTTT	CSVGSSYTTNEKLFF
14	many	-	TRBV5-1	TRBJ1-3	TGCGCCAGCAGCCCGTATTCGTCTGGAAACACCATATATTTT	CASSPYSSGNTIYF
15	many	-	TRBV12-5	TRBJ2-3	TGTGCTAGTGGTCCCGGGACTGCCAACCTCGGTACGCAGTATTTT	CASGPGTANLGTQYF
16	few	-	TRBV18	TRBJ2-1	TGTGCCAGCTCACCACCGGCGGGGAGCTCCTACAATGAGCAGTTCTTC	CASSPPAGSSYNEQFF
19	-	-	TRBV4-2	TRBJ1-3	TGTGCCAGCAGCCTCCCCCGTTGGGGTCCCGAGAGCTCTGGAAACACCATATATTTT	CASSLPRWGPESSGNTIYF
13	many	-	TRBV29-1	TRBJ2-5	TGCAGCGTTGAAGACGTCGGGGAAGTGACCCAGTACTTC	CSVEDVGEVTQYF
14	few	TRBD2	TRBV10-2	TRBJ2-7	TGCGCCAGCAGTACTAGCGGGGGCATAAGCGAGCAGTACTTC	CASSTSGGISEQYF
14	few	-	TRBV30	TRBJ1-2	TGTGCCTGGAGTGTACTCAGGGGTGACTATGGCTACACCTTC	CAWSVLRGDYGYTF
14	-	-	TRBV24-1	TRBJ2-2	TGTGCCACCAGTGACCCCGGGGCCGCCGGGGAGCTGTTTTTT	CATSDPGAAGELFF
14	few	-	TRBV4-3	TRBJ2-1	TGCGCCAGCAGCCAAGGGCGGACGATCCGTGAGCAGTTCTTC	CASSQGRTIREQFF
12	-	TRBD2	TRBV20-1	TRBJ2-5	TGCAGTGCTCTAGCGGGGGGCCCTCGTCAGTACTTC	CSALAGGPRQYF
17	many	-	TRBV4-3	TRBJ1-1	TGCGCCAGCAGCCAGCTCCACATAGGAGGGGGGAACACTGAAGCTTTCTTT	CASSQLHIGGGNTEAFF
16	few	TRBD1	TRBV20-1	TRBJ1-6	TGCAGTGCTAGTGGGAACAGGGGGATCAATTATTCACCCCTCCACTTT	CSASGNRGINYSPLHF
13	few	-	TRBV18	TRBJ1-5	TGTGCCAGCTCACCCTCCAGGAGTCAGCCCCAGCATTTT	CASSPSRSQPQHF
12	many	-	TRBV7-9	TRBJ2-4	TGTGCCAGCAGCCTGTCGGGAGACATTCAGTACTTC	CASSLSGDIQYF
14	-	-	TRBV29-1	TRBJ2-1	TGCAGCGCAGGTATCGACAGTTCCTACAATGAGCAGTTCTTC	CSAGIDSSYNEQFF